This T cell receptor (beta chain) was found in a study of response to subunit inactivated influenza vaccine. Germline V CDR1 and CDR2: SGHRS, YFSETQ. This CDR3 has 17 amino acids. The V gene lost 4 bases and the J gene lost 4 bases, with 23 bases spanning the gap. TCRdb reprocessed the RT-PCR reads with MiXCR, giving one entry per CDR3 protein. This sample yields 500,000 or so distinct CDR3 sequences, of which 9.5% to 12% are seen a single time; 10% to 15% belongs to the top ten. The V and J genes are TRBV5-1 and TRBJ1-1, with a tentative D call TRBD1 (5 bases). The specimen comprised PBMCs from blood, sampled around seven weeks after vaccination. The sequence was obtained from a middle-aged man who received an inactivated influenza vaccine. Written as DNA, the CDR3 is TGCGCCAGCAGCAACCGGGACCCCTATCACCAGAGCACTGAAGCTTTCTTT. Encoded protein: CASSNRDPYHQSTEAFF.